The rows below give T cell receptor beta chains drawn from one sample of a study of T cell responses to AZD1222 COVID-19 vaccine. Libraries were prepared by immunoSEQ multiplex PCR; TCRdb keeps only in-frame clonotypes and omits some of them. The table shows 250,000 to 300,000 clones, with approximately 94% occurring only once. The sequenced sample was peripheral blood, obtained 28 days after the second AZD1222 dose. These receptors were collected from an adult who received the AZD1222 COVID-19 vaccine. CDR3s include the opening cysteine and the closing phenylalanine or tryptophan. D genes are given only for firm matches. Some rows mark clone size as missing; the rest say once, few, many or name a class of expanded clone.

NA,NA,TRBJ2-3,TRBV28,TGTGCCAGCAGTTCGGACTATAGCGGTTTTAGCACAGATACGCAGTATTTT,CASSSDYSGFSTDTQYF
NA,NA,TRBJ2-3,TRBV13,TGTGCCAGCAGCCCGACCACAGATACGCAGTATTTT,CASSPTTDTQYF
once,TRBD1,TRBJ2-7,TRBV5-4,TGTGCCAGCAGCTTGGGGGGACAGGGGGAGTACGAGCAGTACTTC,CASSLGGQGEYEQYF
once,TRBD1,TRBJ1-1,TRBV7-8,TGTGCCAGCAGCTTAGGGGACAGGGGATTATCGGCTTTCTTT,CASSLGDRGLSAFF
NA,NA,TRBJ1-4,TRBV27,TGTGCCAGCAGTTTATTAGCCAGGGCTGCAACTAATGAAAAACTGTTTTTT,CASSLLARAATNEKLFF
NA,NA,TRBJ1-4,TRBV11-2,TGTGCCAGCAGCTTAGCATCTATTGGGGGGGGAACTAATGAAAAACTGTTTTTT,CASSLASIGGGTNEKLFF
NA,NA,TRBJ1-1,TRBV3-1/TRBV3-2,TGTGCCAGCAGCCAAGAGGGGGGGAAGACTGAAGCTTTCTTT,CASSQEGGKTEAFF
NA,TRBD1,TRBJ2-5,TRBV11-1,TGTGCCAGCAGCCGAGGGACAGGGGAGACCCAGTACTTC,CASSRGTGETQYF
NA,NA,TRBJ2-6,TRBV27,TGTGCCAGCAGTACTACGAACCGCGGCCCCAACGTCCTGACTTTC,CASSTTNRGPNVLTF
NA,NA,TRBJ2-2,TRBV13,TGTGCCAGCAGCTCCGACAGAGTAAGGCTGTTTTTT,CASSSDRVRLFF
NA,TRBD2,TRBJ2-1,TRBV2,TGTGCCAGCAGTCCCACTAGCGCCGACTACAATGAGCAGTTCTTC,CASSPTSADYNEQFF
NA,NA,TRBJ2-7,TRBV19,TGTGCCAGTTCCGGGGGACTCTACGAGCAGTACTTC,CASSGGLYEQYF
once,TRBD2,TRBJ2-1,TRBV7-3,TGTGCCAGCAGCTTAAGCGGGGGAGGAAATGAGCAGTTCTTC,CASSLSGGGNEQFF
NA,NA,TRBJ2-2,TRBV18,TGTGCCAGCTCACCAACACGGCGGTCCGGGGAGCTGTTTTTT,CASSPTRRSGELFF
NA,NA,TRBJ2-7,TRBV27,TGTGCCAGCAGGGGGACTCCAGACTTCTACGAGCAGTACTTC,CASRGTPDFYEQYF
few,TRBD2,TRBJ2-1,TRBV24-1,TGTGCCACCAGTGATTTTAGCGGGGAGAGGCGGTTCTTC,CATSDFSGERRFF
NA,NA,TRBJ1-5,TRBV7-2,TGTGCCAGCAGCCCCAGAAATCAGCCCCAGCATTTT,CASSPRNQPQHF
NA,TRBD2,TRBJ2-5,TRBV19,TGTGCCAGTAGTATAAGTAGCGGGGTGGAGACCCAGTACTTC,CASSISSGVETQYF
NA,TRBD1,TRBJ2-2,TRBV11-2,TGTGCCAGCAGCTCCGACAGGGCCGGGCTGTTTTTT,CASSSDRAGLFF
NA,NA,TRBJ2-3,TRBV7-6,TGTGCCAGCAGCTCCGGGACGGCATCGGTTACGCAGTATTTT,CASSSGTASVTQYF
NA,NA,TRBJ2-7,TRBV7-2,TGTGCCAGCAGCTTAGGACAGAATTACGAGCAGTACTTC,CASSLGQNYEQYF
NA,NA,TRBJ2-3,TRBV20-1,TGCACCCCGCCTCCGACAGATACGCAGTATTTT,CTPPPTDTQYF
NA,NA,TRBJ2-7,TRBV28,TGTGCCAGCAGGCATACATGGCTCGGAGGCTACGAGCAGTACTTC,CASRHTWLGGYEQYF
NA,NA,TRBJ2-7,TRBV12-3/TRBV12-4,TGTGCCAGCAGTTTGAGCAGATTCGAGCAGTACTTC,CASSLSRFEQYF
NA,NA,TRBJ1-4,TRBV6-5,TGTGCCAGCAGTTACTCGAGGCAGGGCGAAGAAAAACTGTTTTTT,CASSYSRQGEEKLFF
NA,NA,TRBJ1-4,TRBV14,TGTGCCAGCAGCCAAGTTAATACGGGAGGAGGGCTGTTTTTT,CASSQVNTGGGLFF
once,NA,TRBJ2-1,TRBV7-3,TGTGCCAGCAGCTTGGATGGGGCTTCCTACAATGAGCAGTTCTTC,CASSLDGASYNEQFF
NA,NA,TRBJ1-2,TRBV19,TGTGCCAGTTCCTTCGCAGGGAACTATGGCTACACCTTC,CASSFAGNYGYTF
NA,TRBD2,TRBJ2-3,TRBV7-9,TGTGCCAGCAGCTTAGGGGCTAGCGGGAGGGCCTTGCCAGATACGCAGTATTTT,CASSLGASGRALPDTQYF
NA,NA,TRBJ2-5,TRBV10-3,TGTGCCATCGGGGGCGGAGGAGAGACCCAGTACTTC,CAIGGGGETQYF
few,NA,TRBJ1-1,TRBV28,TGTGCCAGCAGTACCGGAGGGGAGACTTCAAATTTCTTT,CASSTGGETSNFF
NA,NA,TRBJ1-1,TRBV5-1,TGCGCCAGCAGCACAGAGATGAACACTGAAGCTTTCTTT,CASSTEMNTEAFF
NA,NA,TRBJ1-2,TRBV10-3,TGTGCCGTGAGTGGAGACGCAATTTATGGCTACACCTTC,CAVSGDAIYGYTF
NA,NA,TRBJ1-1,TRBV7-3,TGTGCCAGCAGGCAACAGGGGAACACTGAAGCTTTCTTT,CASRQQGNTEAFF
NA,TRBD2,TRBJ2-7,TRBV7-2,TGTGCCAGCAGCTTTAGCGGGAGACCCCACGAGCAGTACTTC,CASSFSGRPHEQYF
NA,NA,TRBJ1-5,TRBV4-2,TGTGCCAGCAGCCAAGTTCAGGCCGTCAATCAGCCCCAGCATTTT,CASSQVQAVNQPQHF
NA,NA,TRBJ1-3,TRBV10-2,TGCGCCAGCAGGGAGACAGGAGTTGGCTCTGGAAACACCATATATTTT,CASRETGVGSGNTIYF
NA,NA,TRBJ2-2,TRBV3-1/TRBV3-2,TGTGCCAGCAGCCAAGATCGGGGGGCGGCGAACACCGGGGAGCTGTTTTTT,CASSQDRGAANTGELFF
NA,TRBD2,TRBJ2-3,TRBV7-2,TGTGCCAGCAGCTTAACCTTTAGCGGGGATACGCAGTATTTT,CASSLTFSGDTQYF
NA,TRBD2,TRBJ2-5,TRBV2,TGTGCCAGAAAGCGGGAGGAGGAGACCCAGTACTTC,CARKREEETQYF
NA,TRBD1,TRBJ2-2,TRBV7-6,TGTGCCAGCAGCACACAGGGGAGCGGGAACACCGGGGAGCTGTTTTTT,CASSTQGSGNTGELFF
NA,NA,TRBJ2-7,TRBV5-4,TGTGCCAGCAGCATGGGCCAGTGGGCCACTCCCTCCTACGAGCAGTACTTC,CASSMGQWATPSYEQYF
few,NA,TRBJ1-6,TRBV5-1,TGCGCCAGCAGCTTGGGGGGGACGGATTCACCCCTCCACTTT,CASSLGGTDSPLHF
NA,TRBD2,TRBJ2-1,TRBV11-2,TGTGCCAGCAGGCCCCCGGGACTAGCGTACAATGAGCAGTTCTTC,CASRPPGLAYNEQFF
NA,NA,TRBJ1-1,TRBV23-1,TGCGCCAGCAGTCAATCAGTCCCCGGGGATGTGAACACTGAAGCTTTCTTT,CASSQSVPGDVNTEAFF
NA,NA,TRBJ1-6,TRBV7-8,TGTGCCAGCAGCTCCTCGAGGAGGAGGACCACTAATTCACCCCTCCACTTT,CASSSSRRRTTNSPLHF
NA,TRBD1,TRBJ1-1,TRBV15,TGTGCCACCAGCGGACGACAGGGGATGAACACTGAAGCTTTCTTT,CATSGRQGMNTEAFF
NA,NA,TRBJ2-7,TRBV5-1,TGCGCCAGCAGCTTGGGTGACAGGGAGGGCGAGCAGTACTTC,CASSLGDREGEQYF
NA,NA,TRBJ1-6,TRBV7-3,TGTGCCAGCAGCCAATCCGCGGGTTCACCCCTCCACTTT,CASSQSAGSPLHF
NA,NA,TRBJ1-1,TRBV3-1/TRBV3-2,TGTGCCACAGGACAATGGAACACTGAAGCTTTCTTT,CATGQWNTEAFF
NA,NA,TRBJ2-7,TRBV27,TGTGCCAGCAGTTTGGTGGGACCTCAGTACGAGCAGTACTTC,CASSLVGPQYEQYF
NA,NA,TRBJ2-3,TRBV6-2/TRBV6-3,TGTGCCAGCAGTTACCTCCGGAAGTTCGCGCAGTATTTT,CASSYLRKFAQYF
once,NA,TRBJ1-1,TRBV3-1/TRBV3-2,TGTGCCAGCAGCCAAGCCCAAACAGGGTCTCCCACTGAAGCTTTCTTT,CASSQAQTGSPTEAFF
once,NA,TRBJ1-2,TRBV2,TGTGCCAGCAGTCGCATAGGTCAGAGCGGCTACACCTTC,CASSRIGQSGYTF
NA,NA,TRBJ1-2,TRBV6-4,TGTGCCAGCAGTGACGACGGCAGTAGTAGCTATGGCTACACCTTC,CASSDDGSSSYGYTF
once,NA,TRBJ2-7,TRBV12-3/TRBV12-4,TGTGCCAGCAGTTCGACGGCAACCTACGAGCAGTACTTC,CASSSTATYEQYF
NA,NA,TRBJ1-2,TRBV2,TGTGCCAGCATTGAGGGATATGGCTACACCTTC,CASIEGYGYTF
NA,NA,TRBJ2-2,TRBV28,TGTGCCAGCCATCTCCCGGGCAGTCCCGGGGAGCTGTTTTTT,CASHLPGSPGELFF
NA,NA,TRBJ1-6,TRBV5-6,TGTGCCAGCAGAAGTATGCTGGGTTCACCCCTCCACTTT,CASRSMLGSPLHF